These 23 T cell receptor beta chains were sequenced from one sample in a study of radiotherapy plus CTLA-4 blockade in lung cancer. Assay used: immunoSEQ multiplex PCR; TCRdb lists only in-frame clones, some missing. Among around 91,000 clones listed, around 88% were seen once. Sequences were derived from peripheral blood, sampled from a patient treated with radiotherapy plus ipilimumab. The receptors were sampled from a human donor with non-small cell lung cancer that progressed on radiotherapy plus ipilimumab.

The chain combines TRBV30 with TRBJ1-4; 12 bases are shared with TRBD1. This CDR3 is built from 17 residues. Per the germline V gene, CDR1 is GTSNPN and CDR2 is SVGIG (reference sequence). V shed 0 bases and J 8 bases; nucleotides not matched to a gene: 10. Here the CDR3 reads CAWSVPGQGALREKLFF. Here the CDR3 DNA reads TGTGCCTGGAGTGTACCGGGACAGGGGGCGCTTAGGGAAAAACTGTTTTTT.

CDR3 loop: CASSRQTGNQPQHF. The CDR3 bases are TGCGCCAGCAGCCGACAGACAGGGAACCAGCCCCAGCATTTT. V is TRBV4-1 and J is TRBJ1-5; the match to TRBD1 covers 7 bases. The CDR3 contains 14 residues. Trimming at V came to 4 bases and at J to 7 bases, leaving 7 bases not matched to a gene. Germline V gene data show CDR1 as MGHRA and CDR2 as YSYEKL.

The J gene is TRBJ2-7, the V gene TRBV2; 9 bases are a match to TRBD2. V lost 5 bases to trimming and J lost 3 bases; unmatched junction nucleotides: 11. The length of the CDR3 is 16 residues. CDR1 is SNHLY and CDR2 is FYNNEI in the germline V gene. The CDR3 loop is CASSRLAGAGGYEQYF. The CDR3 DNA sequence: TGTGCCAGCAGTCGATTAGCGGGAGCCGGGGGCTACGAGCAGTACTTC.

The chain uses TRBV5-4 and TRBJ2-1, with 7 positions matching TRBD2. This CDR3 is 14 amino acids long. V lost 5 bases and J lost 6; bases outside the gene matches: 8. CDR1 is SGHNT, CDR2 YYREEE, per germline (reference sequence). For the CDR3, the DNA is TGTGCCAGCAGGTCGTTGCGGGGGACCAATGAGCAGTTCTTC. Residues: CASRSLRGTNEQFF.

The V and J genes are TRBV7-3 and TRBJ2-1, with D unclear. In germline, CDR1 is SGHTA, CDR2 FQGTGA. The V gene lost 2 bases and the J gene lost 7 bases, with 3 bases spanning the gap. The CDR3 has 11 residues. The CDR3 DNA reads TGTGCCAGCAGCTTAGGGAATGAGCAGTTCTTC. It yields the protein CASSLGNEQFF. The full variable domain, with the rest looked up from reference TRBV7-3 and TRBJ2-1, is GAGVSQTPSNKVTEKGKYVELRCDPISGHTALYWYRQSLGQGPEFLIYFQGTGAADDSGLPNDRFFAVRPEGSVSTLKIQRTERGDSAVYLCASSLGNEQFFGPGTRLTVL.

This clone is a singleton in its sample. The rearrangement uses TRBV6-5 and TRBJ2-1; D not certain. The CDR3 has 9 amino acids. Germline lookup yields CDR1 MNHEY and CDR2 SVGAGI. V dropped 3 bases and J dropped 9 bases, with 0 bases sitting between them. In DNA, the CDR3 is TGTGCCAGCAGTTATGAGCAGTTCTTC. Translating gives CASSYEQFF.

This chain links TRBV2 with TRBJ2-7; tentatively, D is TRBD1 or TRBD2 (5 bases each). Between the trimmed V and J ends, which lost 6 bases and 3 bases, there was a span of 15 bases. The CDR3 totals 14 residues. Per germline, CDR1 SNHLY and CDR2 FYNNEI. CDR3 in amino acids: CASRTPYGGYEQYF. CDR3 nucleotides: TGTGCCAGCAGAACACCGTATGGGGGCTACGAGCAGTACTTC.

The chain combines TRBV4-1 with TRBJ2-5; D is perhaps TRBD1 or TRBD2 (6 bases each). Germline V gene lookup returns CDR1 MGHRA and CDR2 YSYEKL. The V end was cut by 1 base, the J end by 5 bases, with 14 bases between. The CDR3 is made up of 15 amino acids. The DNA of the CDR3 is TGCGCCAGCAGCCAAGTAGTCCGGGGGCAGGAGACCCAGTACTTC. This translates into CASSQVVRGQETQYF.

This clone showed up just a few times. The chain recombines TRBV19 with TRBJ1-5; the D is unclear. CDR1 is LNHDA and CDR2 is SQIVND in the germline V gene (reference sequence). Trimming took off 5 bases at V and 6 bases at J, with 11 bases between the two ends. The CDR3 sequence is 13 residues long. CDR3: CASSLAVGQPQHF. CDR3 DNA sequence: TGTGCCAGTAGTCTTGCGGTAGGTCAGCCCCAGCATTTT.

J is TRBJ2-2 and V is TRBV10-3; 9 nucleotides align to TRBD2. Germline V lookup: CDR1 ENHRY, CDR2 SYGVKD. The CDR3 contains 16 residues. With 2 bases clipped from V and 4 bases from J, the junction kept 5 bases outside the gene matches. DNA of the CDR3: TGTGCCATCAGTGAGGGAGCGGGAGGCTTCACCGGGGAGCTGTTTTTT. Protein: CAISEGAGGFTGELFF.

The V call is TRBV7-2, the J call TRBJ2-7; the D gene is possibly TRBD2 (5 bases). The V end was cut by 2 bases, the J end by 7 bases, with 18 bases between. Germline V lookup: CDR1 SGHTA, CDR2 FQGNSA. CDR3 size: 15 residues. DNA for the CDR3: TGTGCCAGCAGCTTATTTACGGGGTCTACGGGAGAGCAGTACTTC. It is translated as CASSLFTGSTGEQYF.

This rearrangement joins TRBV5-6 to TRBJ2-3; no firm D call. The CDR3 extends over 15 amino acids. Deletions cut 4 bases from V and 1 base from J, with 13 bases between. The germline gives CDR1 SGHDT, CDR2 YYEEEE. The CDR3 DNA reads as TGTGCCAGCAGCATGTACACAAGGCGCACAGATACGCAGTATTTT. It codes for CASSMYTRRTDTQYF.

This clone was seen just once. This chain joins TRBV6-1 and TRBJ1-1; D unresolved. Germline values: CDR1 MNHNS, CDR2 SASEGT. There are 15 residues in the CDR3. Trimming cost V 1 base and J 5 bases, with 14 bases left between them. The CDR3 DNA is TGTGCCAGCAGTGAAGTTAAAGGGCGAGGGACTGAAGCTTTCTTT. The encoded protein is CASSEVKGRGTEAFF.

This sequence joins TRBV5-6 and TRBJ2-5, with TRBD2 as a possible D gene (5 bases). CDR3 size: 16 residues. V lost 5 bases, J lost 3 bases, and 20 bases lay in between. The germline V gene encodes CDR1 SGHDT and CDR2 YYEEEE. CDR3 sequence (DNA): TGTGCCAGCAGTGGTTACAGAGGGTTACAAAAAGAGACCCAGTACTTC. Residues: CASSGYRGLQKETQYF.

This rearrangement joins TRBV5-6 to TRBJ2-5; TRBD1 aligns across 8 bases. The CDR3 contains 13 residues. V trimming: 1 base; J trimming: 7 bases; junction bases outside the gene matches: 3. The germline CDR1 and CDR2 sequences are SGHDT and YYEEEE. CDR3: CASSLLQGGTQYF. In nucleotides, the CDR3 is TGTGCCAGCAGCTTGCTACAGGGGGGGACCCAGTACTTC.

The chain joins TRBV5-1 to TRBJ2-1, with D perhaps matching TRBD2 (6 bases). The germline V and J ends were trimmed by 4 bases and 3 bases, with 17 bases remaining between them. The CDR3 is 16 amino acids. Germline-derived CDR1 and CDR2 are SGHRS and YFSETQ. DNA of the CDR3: TGCGCCAGCAGCACTGGACTAACCCACCTCTACAATGAGCAGTTCTTC. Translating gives CASSTGLTHLYNEQFF.

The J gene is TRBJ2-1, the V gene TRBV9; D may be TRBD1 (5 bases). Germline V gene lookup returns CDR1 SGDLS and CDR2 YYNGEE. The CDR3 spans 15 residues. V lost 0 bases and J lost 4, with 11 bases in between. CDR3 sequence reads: CASSVVTGAYNEQFF. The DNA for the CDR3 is TGTGCCAGCAGCGTAGTTACAGGAGCTTACAATGAGCAGTTCTTC.

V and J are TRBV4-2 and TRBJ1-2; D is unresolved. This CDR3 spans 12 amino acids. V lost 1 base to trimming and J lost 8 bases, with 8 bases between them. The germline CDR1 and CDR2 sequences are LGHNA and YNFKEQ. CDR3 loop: CASSQGREGYTF. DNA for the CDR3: TGTGCCAGCAGCCAAGGGCGGGAGGGCTACACCTTC.

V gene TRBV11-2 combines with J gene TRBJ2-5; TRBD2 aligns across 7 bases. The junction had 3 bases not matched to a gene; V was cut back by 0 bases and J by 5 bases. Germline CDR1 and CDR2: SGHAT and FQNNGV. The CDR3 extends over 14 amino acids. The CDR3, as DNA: TGTGCCAGCAGCTTAGAAGGGCGGGGGGAGACCCAGTACTTC. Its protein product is CASSLEGRGETQYF.

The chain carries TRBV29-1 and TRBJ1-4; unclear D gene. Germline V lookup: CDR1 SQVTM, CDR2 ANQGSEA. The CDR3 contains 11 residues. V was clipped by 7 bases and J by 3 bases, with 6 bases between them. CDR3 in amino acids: CSAGANEKLFF. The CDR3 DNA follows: TGCAGCGCTGGGGCTAATGAAAAACTGTTTTTT.

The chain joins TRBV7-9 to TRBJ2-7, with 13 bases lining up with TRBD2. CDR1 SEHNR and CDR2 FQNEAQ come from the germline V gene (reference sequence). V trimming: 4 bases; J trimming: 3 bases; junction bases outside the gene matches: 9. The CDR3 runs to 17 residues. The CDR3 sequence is CASSYQAGLAGIYEQYF. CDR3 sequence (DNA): TGTGCCAGCAGCTATCAAGCGGGACTAGCGGGAATCTACGAGCAGTACTTC.

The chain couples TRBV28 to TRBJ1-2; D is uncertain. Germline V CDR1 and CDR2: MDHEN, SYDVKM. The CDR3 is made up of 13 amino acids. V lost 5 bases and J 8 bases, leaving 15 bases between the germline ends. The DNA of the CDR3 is TGTGCCAGCAGTAGATCCGCTTTTGGAGGCTACACCTTC. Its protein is CASSRSAFGGYTF.

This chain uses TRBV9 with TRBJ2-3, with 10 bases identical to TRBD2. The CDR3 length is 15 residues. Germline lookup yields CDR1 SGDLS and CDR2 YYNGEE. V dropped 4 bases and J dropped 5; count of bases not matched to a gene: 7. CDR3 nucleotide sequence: TGTGCCAGCAGCCTTCGACTAGCGGGCGAAGATACGCAGTATTTT. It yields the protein CASSLRLAGEDTQYF.